The rows below give T cell receptor beta chains drawn from one sample of a study of cytomegalovirus exposure and HLA in healthy donors. Profiled with immunoSEQ multiplex PCR; TCRdb holds only in-frame clones, not every one. The sample records 70,000 to 95,000 clones, more than 85% being singletons. Sequenced: PBMCs. These receptors all come from a woman between 25 and 40 years old in good health and CMV-seronegative. The CDR3 runs from the conserved cysteine through the conserved F or W. Fields, in order: V gene, J gene, D gene, clone size, CDR3 length, CDR3 DNA, CDR3 protein. The D gene is left open where the match is weak. Clone size is not always given. Where it is, it says once, few, many or a class for expanded clones.

TRBV29-1	TRBJ1-2	TRBD1	.	12	TGCAGCGCAGGGACAGGGGGCGATGGCTACACCTTC	CSAGTGGDGYTF
TRBV21-1	TRBJ1-1	.	.	11	TGTGCCAGCAAGAGGACAACGAACGGGTTCTTT	CASKRTTNGFF
TRBV28	TRBJ2-3	TRBD2	.	18	TGTGCCAGCAGTTCCGGGACTAGCGGGGCCAGTAGCACAGATACGCAGTATTTT	CASSSGTSGASSTDTQYF
TRBV28	TRBJ2-3	TRBD2	.	15	TGTGCCAGCGATTCAGCGGGGGGGCCACGGGATACGCAGTATTTT	CASDSAGGPRDTQYF
TRBV5-6	TRBJ1-3	TRBD1	.	15	TGTGCCAGCACCCTGGACAGGGTAGGCGGAAACACCATATATTTT	CASTLDRVGGNTIYF
TRBV4-3	TRBJ1-2	.	.	11	TGCGCCAGCAGCCAAGGACAGGGCTACACCTTC	CASSQGQGYTF
TRBV6-6	TRBJ1-2	TRBD1	.	13	TGTGCCAGCAGTTGGGGACAGGGGGGAGGCTACACCTTC	CASSWGQGGGYTF
TRBV30	TRBJ1-1	.	few	11	TGTGCCTGGAGTGTATCCAAGGGGGCTTTCTTT	CAWSVSKGAFF
TRBV25-1	TRBJ1-1	TRBD1	.	13	TGTGCCAGCAGAACCACAGGGGTCACTGAAGCTTTCTTT	CASRTTGVTEAFF
TRBV7-2	TRBJ1-3	.	.	14	TGTGCCAGCAGCCAAACGACTTCGAGAAACACCATATATTTT	CASSQTTSRNTIYF
TRBV25-1	TRBJ1-6	.	.	14	TGTGCCAGCAGTCGACTGCACGGGTTGGGACCCCTCCACTTT	CASSRLHGLGPLHF
TRBV11-2	TRBJ2-7	.	.	15	TGTGCCAGCAGCCGAACAGGGAGGGGTTTCTACGAGCAGTACTTC	CASSRTGRGFYEQYF
TRBV11-1	TRBJ1-2	.	.	17	TGTGCCAGCAGCTTAGGACGGTATCCGGGTCTGGAAAATGGCTACACCTTC	CASSLGRYPGLENGYTF
TRBV7-2	TRBJ1-6	TRBD1	few	16	TGTGCCAGCAGCCTTTCGGCGTACAGGGGGCCTTCACCCCTCCACTTT	CASSLSAYRGPSPLHF
TRBV5-4	TRBJ2-3	TRBD2	.	15	TGTGCCAGCAGCTTGGGACTAGCGGGCACAGATACGCAGTATTTT	CASSLGLAGTDTQYF
TRBV19	TRBJ1-1	TRBD1	.	16	TGTGCCAGTAGTATCCCCTGGACAGGGACGAACACTGAAGCTTTCTTT	CASSIPWTGTNTEAFF
TRBV7-9	TRBJ2-7	.	.	13	TGTGCCAGCAGCGCGGGACAGAGCTACGAGCAGTACTTC	CASSAGQSYEQYF
TRBV6-4	TRBJ1-5	TRBD1	.	19	TGTGCCAGCAGTGACGGGATTCGGGGGGGACAGAATAGCAATCAGCCCCAGCATTTT	CASSDGIRGGQNSNQPQHF
TRBV6-6	TRBJ2-7	TRBD1	few	12	TGTGCCAGCAGAGGACAGGGGATTGCGGGGTACTTC	CASRGQGIAGYF
TRBV5-1	TRBJ1-3	TRBD1	.	15	TGCGCCAGCAGCCGACAGGGGGAGAGTGGAAACACCATATATTTT	CASSRQGESGNTIYF
TRBV7-9	TRBJ2-1	TRBD1	.	14	TGTGCCAGCAGCGTAGGACAGGTGGCGGGTGAGCAGTTCTTC	CASSVGQVAGEQFF
TRBV28	TRBJ2-7	.	.	17	TGTGCCAGCAGTTTATCTGGCGGGACCCGGACGCGCTACGAGCAGTACTTC	CASSLSGGTRTRYEQYF
TRBV30	TRBJ2-7	.	.	12	TGTGCCGGGGGCCCAGGGTTCCACGAGCAGTACTTC	CAGGPGFHEQYF
TRBV2	TRBJ2-6	TRBD1	.	16	TGTGCCAGTCGGGGACAGGGAAGCTCTGGGGCCAACGTCCTGACTTTC	CASRGQGSSGANVLTF
TRBV2	TRBJ1-1	TRBD1	.	12	TGTGCCAGCAGATACGACAGGGGGCAAGCTTTCTTT	CASRYDRGQAFF
TRBV2	TRBJ2-7	TRBD1	.	15	TGTGCCAGCAGCCCTCGGGACAGACCCTCCTACGAGCAGTACTTC	CASSPRDRPSYEQYF
TRBV11-2	TRBJ2-5	TRBD2	once	17	TGTGCCAGCAGCTTATCTAATCGGCGGGGGTACCAAGAGACCCAGTACTTC	CASSLSNRRGYQETQYF
TRBV18	TRBJ2-1	TRBD1	.	17	TGTGCCAGCTCACAGCTACTACCGGGACAGGGGGCGGGGGAGCAGTTCTTC	CASSQLLPGQGAGEQFF
TRBV11-3	TRBJ2-1	.	.	16	TGTGCCAGCAGCTTAGAACGGGGAGTACACGCGGATGAGCAGTTCTTC	CASSLERGVHADEQFF
TRBV19	TRBJ2-1	TRBD1	.	16	TGTGCCAGTAGTATAACCGACAGGGGGATAAGTGGTGAGCAGTTCTTC	CASSITDRGISGEQFF
TRBV7-2	TRBJ2-1	.	few	11	TGTGCCAGCAGCACAGGACCAAGACAGTTCTTC	CASSTGPRQFF
TRBV29-1	TRBJ1-2	TRBD1	.	13	TGCAGCGTTGCGGGACAGCTTAATTATGGCTACACCTTC	CSVAGQLNYGYTF
TRBV6-1	TRBJ1-5	.	.	15	TGTGCCAGCAGCCTCGGGAGGGGCGGCAATCAGCCCCAGCATTTT	CASSLGRGGNQPQHF
TRBV28	TRBJ2-2	.	.	14	TGTGCCAGCAGTTTAAGCAGGGACACCGGGGAGCTGTTTTTT	CASSLSRDTGELFF
TRBV13	TRBJ1-1	TRBD1	.	14	TGTGCCAGCAGCCCCGGCAGGGCAGGGGGTGAAGCTTTCTTT	CASSPGRAGGEAFF
TRBV18	TRBJ2-6	.	.	20	TGTGCCAGCTCACCCCTCGCAGGGGCAGGGGACCACTCTGGGGCCAACGTCCTGACTTTC	CASSPLAGAGDHSGANVLTF
TRBV7-2	TRBJ1-3	.	.	15	TGTGCCAGCAGCTTAGATAGGGGGTTTGGAAACACCATATATTTT	CASSLDRGFGNTIYF
TRBV7-8	TRBJ2-5	TRBD2	.	16	TGTGCCAGCAGCTCCAAGAGCGGGGGGGCGGGGGAGACCCAGTACTTC	CASSSKSGGAGETQYF
TRBV4-1	TRBJ2-7	TRBD1	.	15	TGCGCCAGCAGCCAGCTTGGGACAGGGACAAGCGAGCAGTACTTC	CASSQLGTGTSEQYF
TRBV5-4	TRBJ1-6	TRBD1	once	15	TGTGCCAGCAGCATCTGGACAGGGTTGGGATCACCCCTCCACTTT	CASSIWTGLGSPLHF
TRBV6-5	TRBJ2-7	.	.	12	TGTGCAAGTAACGACAGAGCCTACGAGCAGTACTTC	CASNDRAYEQYF
TRBV5-1	TRBJ2-1	TRBD2	.	20	TGCGCCAGCCTGAATACAAGGGTACTAGCGGGAGGGCCTCCCCTTATACGGCAGTTCTTC	CASLNTRVLAGGPPLIRQFF
TRBV6-6	TRBJ1-1	TRBD1	.	15	TGTGCCAGCAGTTACCTGACAGGGGAGGACACTGAAGCTTTCTTT	CASSYLTGEDTEAFF
TRBV5-1	TRBJ2-3	.	.	15	TGCGCCAGCAGCTGGATAGAGACTAGCACAGATACGCAGTATTTT	CASSWIETSTDTQYF
TRBV7-2	TRBJ1-2	.	.	17	TGTGCCAGCAGCTTAGGGGGCGCGACGTTCGTTAACTATGGCTACACCTTC	CASSLGGATFVNYGYTF
TRBV27	TRBJ2-3	TRBD2	.	14	TGTGCCAGCAGTACTCGGGGGGTAGGAGCGACGCAGTATTTT	CASSTRGVGATQYF
TRBV28	TRBJ2-3	.	.	15	TGTGCCAGCAGCCTCACCGGGACTCCTCCAGGGTCGCAGTATTTT	CASSLTGTPPGSQYF
TRBV5-6	TRBJ2-7	.	.	12	TGTGCCAGCTCATACACAAATTACGAGCAGTACTTC	CASSYTNYEQYF
TRBV7-6	TRBJ1-6	.	.	17	TGTGCCAGCAGCTTAGATCCTGGGAGGGCCTATAATTCACCCCTCCACTTT	CASSLDPGRAYNSPLHF
TRBV9	TRBJ2-1	TRBD2	.	15	TGTGCCAGCAGTGGGACTAGCGGATCCTACAATGAGCAGTTCTTC	CASSGTSGSYNEQFF
TRBV15	TRBJ1-1	.	.	9	TGTGCCACCAGCAGTCGTTTTTTCTTT	CATSSRFFF
TRBV9	TRBJ2-5	TRBD2	.	18	TGTGCCAGCAGCGTAGCGGGCGGGGGGGCCGCATCCCAAGAGACCCAGTACTTC	CASSVAGGGAASQETQYF
TRBV20-1	TRBJ2-7	.	.	9	TGCAGTGCAGGGGACGAGCAGTACTTC	CSAGDEQYF
TRBV7-3	TRBJ2-2	TRBD2	.	17	TGTGCCAGCAGCTTAACTGGGGGAGGGGCGCGAACCGGGGAGCTGTTTTTT	CASSLTGGGARTGELFF